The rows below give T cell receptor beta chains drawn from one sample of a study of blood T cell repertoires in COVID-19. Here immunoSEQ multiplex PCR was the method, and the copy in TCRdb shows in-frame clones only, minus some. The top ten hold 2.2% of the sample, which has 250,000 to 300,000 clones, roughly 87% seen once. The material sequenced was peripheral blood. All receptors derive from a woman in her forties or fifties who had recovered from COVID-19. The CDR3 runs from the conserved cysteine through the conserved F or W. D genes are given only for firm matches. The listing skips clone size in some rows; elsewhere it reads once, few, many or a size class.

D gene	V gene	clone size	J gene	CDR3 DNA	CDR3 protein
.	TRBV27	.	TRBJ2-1	TGTGCCAGCAGTTTTGACCGGAGCTCCTACAATGAGCAGTTCTTC	CASSFDRSSYNEQFF
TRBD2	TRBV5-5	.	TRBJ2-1	TGTGCCAGCAGCCGGTTCGCGGGAGGGAATGAGCAGTTCTTC	CASSRFAGGNEQFF
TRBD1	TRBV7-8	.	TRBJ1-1	TGTGCCAGCAGCTTCGGTGGGCAGGGGGTTGCTTTCTTT	CASSFGGQGVAFF
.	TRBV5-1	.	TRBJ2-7	TGCGCCAGCAGCCTCCTTCGGGATGCCTACGAGCAGTACTTC	CASSLLRDAYEQYF
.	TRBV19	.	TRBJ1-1	TGTGCCAGCAAAATGCAGGGCCGCGTCACTGAAGCTTTCTTT	CASKMQGRVTEAFF
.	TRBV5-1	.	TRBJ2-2	TGCGCCAGCAGTAGCAAAAACACCGGGGAGCTGTTTTTT	CASSSKNTGELFF
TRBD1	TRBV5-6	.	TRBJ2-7	TGTGCCAGCAGCTTGCAACACGACAGGGAGATGTCCTACGAGCAGTACTTC	CASSLQHDREMSYEQYF
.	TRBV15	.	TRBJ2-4	TGTGCCACCAGCAGAGGGACAGTAAACATTCAGTACTTC	CATSRGTVNIQYF
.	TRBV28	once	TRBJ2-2	TGTGCCAGCAGTTTATTTGAGGGAAATGAGAACACCGGGGAGCTGTTTTTT	CASSLFEGNENTGELFF
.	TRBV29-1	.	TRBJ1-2	TGCAGCGGACAGACCGTGAACTATGGCTACACCTTC	CSGQTVNYGYTF
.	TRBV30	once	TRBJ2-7	TGTGCCTGGAGTGTATGGGACTCCCGCCACGAGCAGTACTTC	CAWSVWDSRHEQYF
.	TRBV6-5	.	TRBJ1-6	TGTGCCATTTCAGGGTGGAATTCACCCCTCCACTTT	CAISGWNSPLHF
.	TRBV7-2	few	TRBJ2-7	TGTGCCAGCAGCTCCGCCTCAGGGTACGAGCAGTACTTC	CASSSASGYEQYF
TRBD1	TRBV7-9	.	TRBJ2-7	TGTGCCAGCAGCCTAGAACGGACAGGGGATCGCGAGCAGTACTTC	CASSLERTGDREQYF
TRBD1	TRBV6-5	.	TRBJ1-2	TGTGCCAGCAGCTCTGGACAGGCCAGCTATGGCTACACCTTC	CASSSGQASYGYTF
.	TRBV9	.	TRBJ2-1	TGTGCCAGCAGCGTCAGTAGCGGCCAGTGGAATGGCAATGAGCAGTTCTTC	CASSVSSGQWNGNEQFF
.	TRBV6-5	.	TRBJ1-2	TGTGCCAGCAGCGAGGTGGGAGGTATTAACTATGGCTACACCTTC	CASSEVGGINYGYTF
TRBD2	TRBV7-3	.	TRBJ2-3	TGTGCCAGCAGCGCCCGGAGCGGGAGGGCCGCAGATACGCAGTATTTT	CASSARSGRAADTQYF
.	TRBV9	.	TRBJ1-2	TGTGCCAGCAGCGTAGGAGACAGTACGACCTTCTATAACTATGGCTACACCTTC	CASSVGDSTTFYNYGYTF
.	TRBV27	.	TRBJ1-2	TGTGCCAGCAGTTCGCGGACAGAATCGACAGCTAACTATGGCTACACCTTC	CASSSRTESTANYGYTF
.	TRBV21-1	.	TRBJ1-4	TGTGCCAGCAGCAAGAGACAGATTGCAACTAATGAAAAACTGTTTTTT	CASSKRQIATNEKLFF
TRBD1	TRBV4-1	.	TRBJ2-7	TGCGCCAGCAGCCAAGCTCCGGACAGGGCCACCTACGAGCAGTACTTC	CASSQAPDRATYEQYF
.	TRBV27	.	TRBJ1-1	TGTGCCAGCAGCCACGGACAGTACAGGAACACTGAAGCTTTCTTT	CASSHGQYRNTEAFF
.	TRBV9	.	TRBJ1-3	TGTGCCAGCAGCGTAGGAGAGGCTTCTGGAAACACCATATATTTT	CASSVGEASGNTIYF
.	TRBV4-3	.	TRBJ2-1	TGCGCCAGCAGCCAAGATTCCCGAGGGAATGAGCAGTTCTTC	CASSQDSRGNEQFF
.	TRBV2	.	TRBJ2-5	TGTGCCAGCAGTGGTTTCCTGAGCATCATTGAAGAGACCCAGTACTTC	CASSGFLSIIEETQYF
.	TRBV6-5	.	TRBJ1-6	TGTGCCAGCAGTTACGTCATTGGGAGCGGCAATTCACCCCTCCACTTT	CASSYVIGSGNSPLHF
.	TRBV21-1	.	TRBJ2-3	TGTGCCAGCAGCACTTGGACTAGCGGGAGACCAGATACGCAGTATTTT	CASSTWTSGRPDTQYF
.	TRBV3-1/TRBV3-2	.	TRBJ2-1	TGTGCCAGCAGCCAAGATACTAGCCGCGGGCCCAGATCATACAATGAGCAGTTCTTC	CASSQDTSRGPRSYNEQFF
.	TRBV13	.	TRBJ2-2	TGTGCCAGCCGAGGAGAGCATATCACCGGGGAGCTGTTTTTT	CASRGEHITGELFF
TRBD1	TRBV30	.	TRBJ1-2	TGTGCCTGGAGCCCCTTTCAGGGGGCGCGAGGCTACACCTTC	CAWSPFQGARGYTF